This T cell receptor beta chain is drawn from a study of blood T cell repertoires in COVID-19. Study context: Whether acute or convalescent, the COVID-19 samples came from the United States, Italy and Spain. PBMCs, B-cell-depleted T cells, or T cells were the source of the cDNA or gDNA that made up the material.

The germline V gene encodes CDR1 MDHEN and CDR2 SYDVKM. The CDR3 is made up of 16 amino acids. V dropped 5 bases and J dropped 1; count of bases not matched to a gene: 9. Authors' data handling: Reference gene primers were amplified, and this amplification served to estimate nucleated cell counts. Profiling relied on immunoSEQ multiplex PCR, and the TCRdb table lists in-frame clones only, not all of them. The DNA gave D and trimming, while V, J and clone size come from that table. Of some 280,000 clones listed, 89% are singletons. The source is a woman between 40 and 55 years old who had recovered from COVID-19. The sample consisted of peripheral blood. The chain combines TRBV28 with TRBJ2-7, with 9 bases aligning to TRBD1. The CDR3 loop reads CASSPGSGTGSYEQYF. CDR3 in DNA: TGTGCCAGCAGTCCCGGCTCCGGGACAGGGTCCTACGAGCAGTACTTC.